One and the same sample provided the 8 T cell receptor beta chains below, sequenced in a study of tumor and adjacent non-tumor tissue in lung cancer. No cell sorting was done before RNA was extracted from the tissue. The library came from three nested PCR rounds adapted from ARM-PCR protocols. MiXCR, run by TCRdb on the multiplex PCR reads, gives a single entry per CDR3 protein. Here the sample spans 220,000 or so distinct CDR3 sequences, about two thirds being singletons. Sequencing input: lung tumor tissue. The origin of the receptors is a man aged 60 to 69 with non-small cell lung cancer.

Note on this clonotype: The CDR3 carries no conserved terminal phenylalanine or tryptophan, so it likely arises from a read error. This sequence joins TRBV20-1 and TRBJ2-7, with a tentative D call TRBD2 (5 bases). The length of the CDR3 is 13 residues. Germline CDR1 is DFQATT and CDR2 is SNEGSKA (reference sequence). V lost 2 bases and J 8 bases, leaving 16 bases between the germline ends. CDR3 nucleotides: TGCAGTGCTAGACTAGCCTCTCTCCCTCAGCAGTACTTA. Amino acids: CSARLASLPQQYL.

Regarding this clonotype: A much larger clone is a single base away; this may be a read error. The V and J genes are TRBV6-6 and TRBJ2-4; 7 positions agree with TRBD1. In germline, CDR1 is MNHNY, CDR2 SVGAGI (reference sequence). This CDR3 contains 17 residues. Germline trimming cut 2 bases from V and 2 bases from J; bases unmatched to any gene: 9. CDR3 region: CASSYTGTVVTKNIQYF. CDR3 DNA: TGTGCCAGCAGTTACACCGGGACAGTGGTGACCAAAAACATTCAGTACTTC.

To note about this clonotype: A much larger clone is a single base away; this may be a read error. The chain is built from TRBV6-6 and TRBJ2-3; 12 bases are a match to TRBD2. Germline V CDR1 and CDR2: MNHNY, SVGAGI (reference sequence). The CDR3 totals 14 residues. V lost 10 bases and J lost 3; bases outside the gene matches: 5. The CDR3 sequence is CANKGLAGTDTQYF. In nucleotides, the CDR3 is TGTGCCAACAAAGGACTAGCGGGAACAGATACGCAGTATTTT.

Remarks on this clonotype: The junction does not match germline at one end; this may be a read error. The genes are TRBV6-5 and TRBJ2-5, with TRBD1 matching over 7 bases. Germline lookup yields CDR1 MNHEY and CDR2 SVGAGI. The CDR3 has 16 amino acids. The CDR3 here is CASSFFRDSGEETRYF. For the CDR3, the DNA is TGTGCCAGCAGTTTCTTCCGGGACAGTGGTGAGGAGACCCGGTACTTC.

Remarks on this clonotype: Given a much more abundant clone one base away, this may be a read error. The rearrangement links TRBV12-3 or TRBV12-4 to TRBJ1-1, with D unresolved. This CDR3 comprises 13 residues. Between the trimmed V and J ends, which lost 6 bases and 4 bases, there was a span of 12 bases. CDR3 sequence reads: CASSPVHSTEAFF. CDR3 sequence (DNA): TGTGCCAGCAGCCCCGTACATTCCACTGAAGCTTTCTTT.

Concerning this clonotype itself: This sequence may be a read error, since a much larger clone differs from it by one base. This sequence joins TRBV12-3 or TRBV12-4 and TRBJ2-1, with D tentatively TRBD2 (5 bases). The ends were cut back, 6 bases at V and 9 bases at J, with 18 bases in the middle. The length of the CDR3 is 14 residues. The CDR3 DNA reads TGTGCCAGCAGCTTTAGTGCTCGGGCGGGTGAGCAGTTCTTC. This codes for CASSFSARAGEQFF.

In the case of this clonotype: A read error is possible here, since a much larger clone lies one base away. V usage is TRBV20-1 and J usage is TRBJ2-7, with TRBD1 as a possible D gene (7 bases). The V and J ends lost 4 bases and 3 bases respectively, with 25 bases between them. Per the germline V gene, CDR1 is DFQATT and CDR2 is SNEGSKA (reference sequence). CDR3 length: 17 amino acids. The CDR3 coding sequence is TGCAGTGCTAAAGACCCCCAGGGGGGCCTGACTCTCTACGAGCAGTACTTC. Amino acid sequence: CSAKDPQGGLTLYEQYF.

The rearrangement joins TRBV6-6 to TRBJ2-1, with a possible D match to TRBD2 (5 bases). This CDR3 is built from 15 residues. V lost 7 bases, J lost 0 bases, and 13 bases lay in between. Germline V gives CDR1 MNHNY, CDR2 SVGAGI (reference sequence). In DNA, the CDR3 is TGTGCCAGCACTTCAGACTATCACTCCTACAATGAGCAGTTCTTC. It codes for CASTSDYHSYNEQFF.